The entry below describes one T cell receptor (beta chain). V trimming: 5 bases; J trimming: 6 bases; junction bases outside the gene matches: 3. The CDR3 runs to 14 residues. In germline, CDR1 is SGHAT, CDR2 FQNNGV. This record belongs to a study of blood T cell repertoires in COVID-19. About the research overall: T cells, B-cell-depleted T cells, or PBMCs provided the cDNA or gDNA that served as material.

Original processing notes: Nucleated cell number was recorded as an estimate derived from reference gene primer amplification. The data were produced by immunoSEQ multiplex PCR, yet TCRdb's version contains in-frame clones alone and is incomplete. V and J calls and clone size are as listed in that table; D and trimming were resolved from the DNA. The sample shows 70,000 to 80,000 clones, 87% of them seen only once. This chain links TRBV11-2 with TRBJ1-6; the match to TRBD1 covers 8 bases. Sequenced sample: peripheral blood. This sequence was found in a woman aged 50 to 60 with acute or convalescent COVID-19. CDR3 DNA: TGTGCCAGCAGCGCGACAGGGGTTAATTCACCCCTCCACTTT. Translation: CASSATGVNSPLHF.